Below are 14 T cell receptor beta chains sequenced from a single sample in a study of T cell responses to AZD1222 COVID-19 vaccine. Repertoires were generated with immunoSEQ multiplex PCR, while TCRdb's copy carries only in-frame clones and drops some. The table includes roughly 100,000 clones, approximately 89% detected once. The specimen was peripheral blood, collected on day 0 of AZD1222 vaccination. These TCRs come from an adult in good health.

This rearrangement joins TRBV2 to TRBJ2-1; 12 bases align to TRBD2. J gave up 6 bases and V 4 bases, and 4 bases lay outside the gene matches. Per germline, CDR1 SNHLY and CDR2 FYNNEI. CDR3 length: 15 residues. The CDR3, as DNA: TGTGCCAGCAGTGCCCTAGCGGGAGGGGGCAATGAGCAGTTCTTC. Translated: CASSALAGGGNEQFF.

This clone showed up just a few times. The chain has TRBV30 and TRBJ1-6; D is perhaps TRBD1 (5 bases). The germline gives CDR1 GTSNPN, CDR2 SVGIG (reference sequence). The CDR3 spans 16 residues. Trimming took 3 bases from V and 4 from J, leaving 16 bases between them. The CDR3 DNA reads TGTGCCTGGAGGGCCGGATATGACAGTTATAATTCACCCCTCCACTTT. This gives the protein CAWRAGYDSYNSPLHF. Looking up the rest from reference TRBV30 and TRBJ1-6 gives the full variable domain: SQTIHQWPATLVQPVGSPLSLECTVEGTSNPNLYWYRQAAGRGLQLLFYSVGIGQISSEVPQNLSASRPQDRQFILSSKKLLLSDSGFYLCAWRAGYDSYNSPLHFGNGTRLTVT.

V is TRBV9 and J is TRBJ2-3; no clear D gene. The CDR3 consists of 14 residues. Germline-derived CDR1 and CDR2 are SGDLS and YYNGEE. V lost 0 bases and J lost 0, with 5 bases in between. The CDR3 is CASSVASSTDTQYF. CDR3 bases: TGTGCCAGCAGCGTAGCTTCTAGCACAGATACGCAGTATTTT.

This clone was recorded once. The V call is TRBV28, the J call TRBJ2-7, with 10 bases aligning to TRBD1. The germline CDR1 and CDR2 sequences are MDHEN and SYDVKM. The junction had 6 bases not matched to a gene; V was cut back by 11 bases and J by 2 bases. CDR3 size: 13 residues. CDR3 sequence (DNA): TGTGCCTCGCGGACAGGGGGGACCTACGAGCAGTACTTC. Translated: CASRTGGTYEQYF.

This clone was picked up one time. The rearrangement joins TRBV19 to TRBJ2-7; no clear D. This CDR3 spans 12 amino acids. Germline V gene sequence: CDR1 LNHDA, CDR2 SQIVND (reference sequence). V was trimmed by 10 bases and J by 0 bases, leaving 10 bases between them. The CDR3 reads CATRQDSYEQYF. CDR3 coding DNA: TGTGCCACCCGCCAAGACTCCTACGAGCAGTACTTC.

Only one count was recorded for this clone. This chain connects TRBV6-5 to TRBJ2-3; D is possibly TRBD1 (6 bases). V was trimmed by 0 bases and J by 2 bases, leaving 9 bases between them. Germline CDR1 MNHEY, CDR2 SVGAGI. The CDR3 is made up of 15 amino acids. The CDR3 reads CASSYSGGNTDTQYF. CDR3 nucleotides: TGTGCCAGCAGTTACTCTGGGGGCAACACAGATACGCAGTATTTT.

The chain links TRBV5-1 to TRBJ2-3; D may match TRBD1 or TRBD2 (5 bases each). V lost 4 bases, J lost 2 bases, and 14 bases lay in between. Germline V gene lookup returns CDR1 SGHRS and CDR2 YFSETQ. The CDR3 consists of 15 residues. CDR3 loop: CASSHGAPPTDTQYF. Written as DNA, the CDR3 is TGCGCCAGCAGCCACGGGGCTCCTCCCACAGATACGCAGTATTTT.

The V gene is TRBV13, the J gene TRBJ2-1; D gene unclear. The V end lost 0 bases, the J end lost 9 bases, and 9 bases lay between the germline ends. Germline loops: CDR1 PRHDT, CDR2 FYEKMQ (reference sequence). This CDR3 spans 13 amino acids. In DNA, the CDR3 is TGTGCCAGCAGCTTAGGTGGGATTAGTGAGCAGTTCTTC. It codes for CASSLGGISEQFF.

The chain uses TRBV7-3 and TRBJ1-1, with D uncertain. Trimming stripped 2 bases from V and 4 bases from J, with 17 bases between. Germline CDR1 SGHTA, CDR2 FQGTGA. This CDR3 is 16 amino acids long. This chain's CDR3 is CASSLSGFAEGTEAFF. Written as DNA, the CDR3 is TGTGCCAGCAGCTTATCCGGGTTTGCCGAGGGCACTGAAGCTTTCTTT.

This clone was counted between two and nine times. CDR3 DNA sequence: TGTGCCAGCAGCTTAGCTCCACCGAGCTCCTACAATGAGCAGTTCTTC. Translating it yields CASSLAPPSSYNEQFF. The V call is TRBV7-6, the J call TRBJ2-1; unclear D gene. Between the trimmed V and J ends, which lost 0 bases and 0 bases, there was a span of 9 bases. Germline assignment: CDR1 SGHVS and CDR2 FNYEAQ. The CDR3 runs to 16 residues.

This chain links TRBV2 with TRBJ2-3; tentative D call: TRBD1 (6 bases). Trimming stripped 4 bases from V and 2 bases from J, with 7 bases between. This CDR3 has 13 amino acids. Per the germline V gene, CDR1 is SNHLY and CDR2 is FYNNEI. The CDR3: CASSGGHTDTQYF. DNA for the CDR3: TGTGCCAGCAGTGGGGGACACACAGATACGCAGTATTTT.

As to this clone: Mismatch with germline at one junction end may stem from a read error. V gene TRBV7-7 combines with J gene TRBJ1-4; D is uncertain. The CDR3 spans 14 residues. CDR1 is SSHAT, CDR2 FNYEAQ, per germline (reference sequence). The CDR3 is CASSPSLAGEKLFF. The CDR3, as DNA: TGTGCTAGCAGCCCCAGCCTTGCGGGTGAAAAACTGTTTTTT.

The genes are TRBV7-2 and TRBJ1-5, with a weak D call TRBD1 (5 bases). V dropped 5 bases and J dropped 2 bases, with 10 bases sitting between them. The CDR3 is 14 amino acids. Germline V CDR1 and CDR2: SGHTA, FQGNSA. The CDR3 is CASSKQEGNQPQHF. CDR3 coding DNA: TGTGCCAGCAGCAAACAGGAAGGCAATCAGCCCCAGCATTTT.

The chain couples TRBV12-5 to TRBJ1-1; D uncertain. The germline CDR1 and CDR2 sequences are LGHNT and FRNRAP. V was cut by 1 base and J by 8 bases, with 11 bases left in between. This CDR3 is built from 13 residues. The CDR3 DNA is TGTGCTAGTGGTTTGGGACCGGGTCGAGAAGCTTTCTTT. Its translation: CASGLGPGREAFF.